This TCR beta chain was obtained from a study of control samples from healthy donors and cancer patients. Profiled with immunoSEQ multiplex PCR; TCRdb holds only in-frame clones, not every one. Of about 410,000 clones in the sample, around nine tenths were seen once. The V segment lost 4 bases and the J segment 5 bases; nucleotides outside the gene matches: 8. Germline values: CDR1 MDHEN, CDR2 SYDVKM. The CDR3 consists of 15 residues. Material: PBMCs. The sequence derives from a man between 35 and 55 years old with head and neck cancer. The genes are TRBV28 and TRBJ2-5; 9 bases match TRBD1. CDR3 residues: CASSWDRVTGETQYF. CDR3 coding DNA: TGTGCCAGCAGTTGGGACAGGGTAACAGGGGAGACCCAGTACTTC.